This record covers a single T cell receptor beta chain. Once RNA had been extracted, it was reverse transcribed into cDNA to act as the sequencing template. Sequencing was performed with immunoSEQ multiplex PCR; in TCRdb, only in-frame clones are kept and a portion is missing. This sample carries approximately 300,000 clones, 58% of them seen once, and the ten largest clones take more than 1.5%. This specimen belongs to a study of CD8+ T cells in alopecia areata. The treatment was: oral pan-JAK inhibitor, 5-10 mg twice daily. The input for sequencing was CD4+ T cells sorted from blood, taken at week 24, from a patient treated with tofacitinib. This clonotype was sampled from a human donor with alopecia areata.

The CDR3 loop reads CAWSSAYGYTF. DNA for the CDR3: TGTGCCTGGAGTTCGGCCTATGGCTACACCTTC. This chain joins TRBV30 and TRBJ1-2; D is undetermined. This CDR3 has 11 amino acids. V gave up 2 bases and J gave up 4 bases, with 5 bases separating them. The germline CDR1 and CDR2 sequences are GTSNPN and SVGIG (reference sequence). The full variable domain, rest sourced from reference TRBV30 and TRBJ1-2, is SQTIHQWPATLVQPVGSPLSLECTVEGTSNPNLYWYRQAAGRGLQLLFYSVGIGQISSEVPQNLSASRPQDRQFILSSKKLLLSDSGFYLCAWSSAYGYTFGSGTRLTVV.